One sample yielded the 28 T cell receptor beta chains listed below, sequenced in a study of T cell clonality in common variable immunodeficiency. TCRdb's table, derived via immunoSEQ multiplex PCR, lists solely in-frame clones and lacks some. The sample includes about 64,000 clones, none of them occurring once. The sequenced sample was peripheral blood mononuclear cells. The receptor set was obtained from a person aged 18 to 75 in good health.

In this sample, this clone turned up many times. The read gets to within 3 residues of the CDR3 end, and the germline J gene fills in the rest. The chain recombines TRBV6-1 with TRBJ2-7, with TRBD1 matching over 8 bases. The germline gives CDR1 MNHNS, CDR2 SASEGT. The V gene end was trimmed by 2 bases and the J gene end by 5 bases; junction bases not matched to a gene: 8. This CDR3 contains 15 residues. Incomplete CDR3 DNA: TGTGCCAGCAGTGAACGACACAGGGGGAACCACGAG. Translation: CASSERHRGNHE. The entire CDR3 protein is CASSERHRGNHEQYF.

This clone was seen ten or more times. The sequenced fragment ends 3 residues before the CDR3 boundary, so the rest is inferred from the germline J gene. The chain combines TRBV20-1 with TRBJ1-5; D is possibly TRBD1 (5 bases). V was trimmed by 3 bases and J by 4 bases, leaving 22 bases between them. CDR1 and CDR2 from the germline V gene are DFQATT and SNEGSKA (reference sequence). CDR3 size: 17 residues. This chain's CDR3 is CSASESQFGDFNQPQHF. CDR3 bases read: TGCAGTGCTAGTGAATCCCAGTTTGGGGACTTTAATCAGCCC.

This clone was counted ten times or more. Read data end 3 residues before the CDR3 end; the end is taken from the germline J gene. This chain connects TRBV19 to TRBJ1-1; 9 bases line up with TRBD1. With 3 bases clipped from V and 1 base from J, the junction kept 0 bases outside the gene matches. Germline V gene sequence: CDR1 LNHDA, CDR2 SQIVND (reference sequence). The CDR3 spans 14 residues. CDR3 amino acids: CASSMGQGNTEAFF. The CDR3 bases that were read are TGTGCCAGTAGTATGGGACAGGGGAACACTGAA. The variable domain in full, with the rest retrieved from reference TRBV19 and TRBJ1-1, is DGGITQSPKYLFRKEGQNVTLSCEQNLNHDAMYWYRQDPGQGLRLIYYSQIVNDFQKGDIAEGYSVSREKKESFPLTVTSAQKNPTAFYLCASSMGQGNTEAFFGQGTRLTVV.

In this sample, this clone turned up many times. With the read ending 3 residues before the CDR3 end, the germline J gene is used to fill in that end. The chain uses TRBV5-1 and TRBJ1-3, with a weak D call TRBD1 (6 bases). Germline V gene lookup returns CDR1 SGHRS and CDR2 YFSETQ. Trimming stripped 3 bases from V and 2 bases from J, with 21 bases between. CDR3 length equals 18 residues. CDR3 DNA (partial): TGCGCCAGCAGCTCCGGGACATACGAGAGAAGAGCTGGAAACACC. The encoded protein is CASSSGTYERRAGNT. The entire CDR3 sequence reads CASSSGTYERRAGNTIYF.

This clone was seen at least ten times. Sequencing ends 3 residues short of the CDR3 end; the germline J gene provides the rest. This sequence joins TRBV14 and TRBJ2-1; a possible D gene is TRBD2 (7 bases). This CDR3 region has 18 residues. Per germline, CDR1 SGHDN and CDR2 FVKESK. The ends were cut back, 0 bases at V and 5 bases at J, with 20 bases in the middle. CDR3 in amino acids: CASSQDKVWGGPNNEQFF. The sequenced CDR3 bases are TGTGCCAGCAGCCAAGATAAGGTGTGGGGGGGGCCCAACAATGAG.

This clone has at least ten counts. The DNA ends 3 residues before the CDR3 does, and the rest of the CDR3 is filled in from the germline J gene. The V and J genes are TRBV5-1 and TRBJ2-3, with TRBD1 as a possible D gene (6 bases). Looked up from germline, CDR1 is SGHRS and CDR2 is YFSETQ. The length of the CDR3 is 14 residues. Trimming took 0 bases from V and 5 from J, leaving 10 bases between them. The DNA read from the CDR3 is TGCGCCAGCAGCTTGGGGAACAGGGAAGATACG. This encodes CASSLGNREDT. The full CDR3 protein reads CASSLGNREDTQYF.

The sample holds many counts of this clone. This chain's CDR3 is CSASSHEGGFYEQYF. Partial CDR3 DNA: TGCAGTGCTAGCTCTCACGAAGGCGGTTTTTACGAG. The chain uses TRBV20-1 and TRBJ2-7; D gene ambiguous. Read coverage stops 3 residues before the CDR3 terminus; the germline J gene supplies the remainder. The V end was cut by 3 bases, the J end by 4 bases, with 19 bases between. The CDR3 has 15 amino acids. CDR1 is DFQATT, CDR2 SNEGSKA, per germline (reference sequence).

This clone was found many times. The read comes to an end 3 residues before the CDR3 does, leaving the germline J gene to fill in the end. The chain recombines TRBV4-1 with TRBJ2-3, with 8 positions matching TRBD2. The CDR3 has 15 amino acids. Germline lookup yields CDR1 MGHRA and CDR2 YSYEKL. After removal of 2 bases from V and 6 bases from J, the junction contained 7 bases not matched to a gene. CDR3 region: CASSQKGLEADTQYF. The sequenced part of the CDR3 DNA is TGCGCCAGCAGCCAAAAGGGACTAGAGGCGGATACG.

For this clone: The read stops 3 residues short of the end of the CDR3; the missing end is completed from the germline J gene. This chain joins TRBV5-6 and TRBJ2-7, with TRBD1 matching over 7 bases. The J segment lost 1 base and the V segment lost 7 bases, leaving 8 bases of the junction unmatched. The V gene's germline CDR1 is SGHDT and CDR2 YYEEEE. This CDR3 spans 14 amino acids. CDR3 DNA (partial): TGTGCCAGCCGGGGACAGTCGGCTTCCTACGAG. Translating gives CASRGQSASYE. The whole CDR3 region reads CASRGQSASYEQYF.

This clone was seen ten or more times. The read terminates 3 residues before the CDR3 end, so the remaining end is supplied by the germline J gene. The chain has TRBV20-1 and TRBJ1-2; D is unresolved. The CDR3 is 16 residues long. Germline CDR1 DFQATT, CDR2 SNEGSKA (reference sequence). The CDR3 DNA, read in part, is TGCAGTGCTAGAGACTATACCGGTCACCGCACTTGGGGC. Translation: CSARDYTGHRTWG. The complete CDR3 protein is CSARDYTGHRTWGYTF.

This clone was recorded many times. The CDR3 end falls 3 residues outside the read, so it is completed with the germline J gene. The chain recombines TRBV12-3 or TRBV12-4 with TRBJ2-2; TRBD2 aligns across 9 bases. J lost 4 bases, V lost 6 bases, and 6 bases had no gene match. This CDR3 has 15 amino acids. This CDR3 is CASSFTRGGTGELFF. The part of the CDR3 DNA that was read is TGTGCCAGCAGCTTTACGCGGGGGGGCACCGGGGAG.

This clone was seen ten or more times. The CDR3 protein is CSASLYNEQFF. The DNA read from the CDR3 is TGCAGTGCTTCCCTATACAATGAG. This chain links TRBV20-1 with TRBJ2-1, with D unresolved. The CDR3 extends 3 residues past the end of the read, so its final part is completed from the germline J gene. With 5 bases removed from V and 4 bases from J, the gap between germline ends came to 6 bases. Germline V gives CDR1 DFQATT, CDR2 SNEGSKA (reference sequence). The CDR3 spans 11 residues.

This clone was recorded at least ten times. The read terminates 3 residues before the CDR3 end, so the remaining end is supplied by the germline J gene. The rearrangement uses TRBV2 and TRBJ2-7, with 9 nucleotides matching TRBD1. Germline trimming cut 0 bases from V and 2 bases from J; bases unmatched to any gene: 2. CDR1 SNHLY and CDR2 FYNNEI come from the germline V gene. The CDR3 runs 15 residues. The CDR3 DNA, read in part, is TGTGCCAGCAGTGAAGCATGGACAGGGGCCTACGAG. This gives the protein CASSEAWTGAYE. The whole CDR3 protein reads CASSEAWTGAYEQYF.

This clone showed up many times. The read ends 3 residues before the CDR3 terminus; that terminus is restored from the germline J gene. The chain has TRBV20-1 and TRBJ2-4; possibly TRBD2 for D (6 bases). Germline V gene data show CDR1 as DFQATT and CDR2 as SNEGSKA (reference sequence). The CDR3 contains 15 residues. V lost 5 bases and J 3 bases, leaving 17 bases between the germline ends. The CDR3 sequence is CSAGGSGRIKNIQYF. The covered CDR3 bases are TGCAGTGCTGGTGGCTCGGGGAGGATCAAAAACATT.

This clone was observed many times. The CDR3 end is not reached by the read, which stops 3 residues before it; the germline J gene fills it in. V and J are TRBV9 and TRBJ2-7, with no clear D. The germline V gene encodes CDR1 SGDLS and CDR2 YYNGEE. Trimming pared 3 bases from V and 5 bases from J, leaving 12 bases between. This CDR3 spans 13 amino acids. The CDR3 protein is CASSGVWQDEQYF. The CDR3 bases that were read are TGTGCCAGCAGCGGAGTTTGGCAGGACGAG. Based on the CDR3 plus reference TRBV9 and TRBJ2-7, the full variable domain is DSGVTQTPKHLITATGQRVTLRCSPRSGDLSVYWYQQSLDQGLQFLIQYYNGEERAKGNILERFSAQQFPDLHSELNLSSLELGDSALYFCASSGVWQDEQYFGPGTRLTVT.

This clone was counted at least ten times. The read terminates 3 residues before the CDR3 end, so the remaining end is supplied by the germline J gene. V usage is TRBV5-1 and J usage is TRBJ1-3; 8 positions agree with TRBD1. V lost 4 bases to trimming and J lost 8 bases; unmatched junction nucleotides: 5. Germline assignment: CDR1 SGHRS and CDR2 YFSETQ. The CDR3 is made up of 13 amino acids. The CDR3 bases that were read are TGCGCCAGCAGCCGACAGGGGAGGGACACC. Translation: CASSRQGRDT. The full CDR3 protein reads CASSRQGRDTIYF.

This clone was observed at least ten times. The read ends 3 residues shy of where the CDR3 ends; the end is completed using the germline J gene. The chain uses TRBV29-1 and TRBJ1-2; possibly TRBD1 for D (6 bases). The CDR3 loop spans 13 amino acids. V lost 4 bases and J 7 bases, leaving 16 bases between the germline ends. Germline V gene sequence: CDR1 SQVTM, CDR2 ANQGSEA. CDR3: CSVASIQGGGYTF. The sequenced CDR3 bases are TGCAGCGTTGCATCCATACAAGGGGGTGGC.

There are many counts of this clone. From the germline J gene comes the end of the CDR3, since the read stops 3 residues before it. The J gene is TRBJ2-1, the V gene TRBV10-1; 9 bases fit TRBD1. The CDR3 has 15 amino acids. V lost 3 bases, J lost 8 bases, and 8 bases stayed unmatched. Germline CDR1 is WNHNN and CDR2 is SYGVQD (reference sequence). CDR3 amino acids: CASSEAGTGMDEQFF. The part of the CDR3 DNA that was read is TGCGCCAGCAGTGAAGCCGGGACAGGGATGGATGAG.

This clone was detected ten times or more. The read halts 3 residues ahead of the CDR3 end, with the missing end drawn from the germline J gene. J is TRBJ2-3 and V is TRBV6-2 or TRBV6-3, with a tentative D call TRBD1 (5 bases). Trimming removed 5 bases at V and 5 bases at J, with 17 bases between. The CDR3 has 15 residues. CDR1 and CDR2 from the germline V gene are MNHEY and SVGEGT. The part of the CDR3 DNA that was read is TGTGCCAGCAGTACTCCGACAGCGCGCAAAGATACG. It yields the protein CASSTPTARKDT. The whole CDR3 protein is CASSTPTARKDTQYF.

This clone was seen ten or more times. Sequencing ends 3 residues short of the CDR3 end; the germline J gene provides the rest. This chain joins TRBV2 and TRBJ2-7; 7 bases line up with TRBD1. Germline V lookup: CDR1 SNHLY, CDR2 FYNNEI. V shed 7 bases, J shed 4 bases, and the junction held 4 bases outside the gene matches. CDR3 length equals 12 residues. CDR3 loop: CASMGQKYEQYF. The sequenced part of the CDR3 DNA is TGTGCCAGCATGGGACAGAAATACGAG. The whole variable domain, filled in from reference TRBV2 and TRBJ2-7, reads EPEVTQTPSHQVTQMGQEVILRCVPISNHLYFYWYRQILGQKVEFLVSFYNNEISEKSEIFDDQFSVERPDGSNFTLKIRSTKLEDSAMYFCASMGQKYEQYFGPGTRLTVT.

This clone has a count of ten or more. CDR3 amino acids: CASSDRGDGYTF. The part of the CDR3 DNA that was read is TGTGCCAGCAGTGACCGGGGGGACGGC. The chain is built from TRBV28 and TRBJ1-2, with D perhaps TRBD1 (5 bases). Read sequence stops 3 residues before the CDR3 end, and the germline J gene provides the missing end. The CDR3 loop spans 12 amino acids. Germline V gene sequence: CDR1 MDHEN, CDR2 SYDVKM.

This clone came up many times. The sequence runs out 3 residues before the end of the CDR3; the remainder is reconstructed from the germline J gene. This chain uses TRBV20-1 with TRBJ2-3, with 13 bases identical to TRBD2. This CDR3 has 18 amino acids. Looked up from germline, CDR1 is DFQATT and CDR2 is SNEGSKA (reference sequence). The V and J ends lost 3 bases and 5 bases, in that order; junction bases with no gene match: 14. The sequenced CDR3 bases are TGCAGTGCTAGGTCCCGCGGGACTAGCGGGAAGAATGGAGATACG. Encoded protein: CSARSRGTSGKNGDT. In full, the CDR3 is CSARSRGTSGKNGDTQYF.

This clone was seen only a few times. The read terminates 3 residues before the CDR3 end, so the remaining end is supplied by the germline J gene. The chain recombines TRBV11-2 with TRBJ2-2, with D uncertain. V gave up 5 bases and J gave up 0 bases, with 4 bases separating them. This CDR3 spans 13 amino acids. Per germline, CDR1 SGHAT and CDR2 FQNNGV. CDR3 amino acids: CASSLANTGELFF. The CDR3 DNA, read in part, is TGTGCCAGCAGCCTCGCGAACACCGGGGAG.

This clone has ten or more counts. The CDR3 loop reads CASSVASLRAGNTIYF. CDR3 bases read: TGTGCCAGCAGTGTCGCTTCGTTGAGGGCTGGAAACACC. The chain carries TRBV6-7 and TRBJ1-3, with no clear D. The read comes to an end 3 residues before the CDR3 does, leaving the germline J gene to fill in the end. TRBV6-7 is an ORF, and what it does is uncertain. Trimming cost V 5 bases and J 2 bases, with 16 bases left between them. The CDR3 is 16 residues long.

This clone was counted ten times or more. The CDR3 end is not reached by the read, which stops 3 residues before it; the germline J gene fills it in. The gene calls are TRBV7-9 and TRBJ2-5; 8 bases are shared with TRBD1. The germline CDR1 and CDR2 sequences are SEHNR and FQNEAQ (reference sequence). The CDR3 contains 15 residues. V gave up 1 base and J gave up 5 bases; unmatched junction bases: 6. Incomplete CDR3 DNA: TGTGCCAGCAGCTTAGTGGCAGGGGGCATGGAGACC. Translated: CASSLVAGGMET. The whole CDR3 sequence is CASSLVAGGMETQYF.

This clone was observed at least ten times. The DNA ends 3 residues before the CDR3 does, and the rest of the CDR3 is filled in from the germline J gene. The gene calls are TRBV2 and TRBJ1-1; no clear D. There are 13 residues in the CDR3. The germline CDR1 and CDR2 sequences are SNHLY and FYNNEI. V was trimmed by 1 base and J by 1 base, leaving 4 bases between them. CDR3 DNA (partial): TGTGCCAGCAGTGAAGGCAGGAACACTGAA. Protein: CASSEGRNTE. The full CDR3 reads CASSEGRNTEAFF.

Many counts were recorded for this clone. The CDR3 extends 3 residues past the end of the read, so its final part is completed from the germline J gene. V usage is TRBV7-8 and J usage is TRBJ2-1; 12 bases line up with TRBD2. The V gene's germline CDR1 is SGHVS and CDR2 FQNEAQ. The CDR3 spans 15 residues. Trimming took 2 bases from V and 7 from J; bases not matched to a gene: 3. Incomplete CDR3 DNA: TGTGCCAGCAGCTTAAGTCTAGCGGGAGGGAATGAG. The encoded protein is CASSLSLAGGNE. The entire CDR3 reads CASSLSLAGGNEQFF.

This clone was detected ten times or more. The DNA read from the CDR3 is TGTGCCAGCAGCGCGGGCCCAGTCAGT. Protein: CASSAGPVS. The CDR3 reads in full as CASSAGPVSQYF. V is TRBV28 and J is TRBJ2-4, with a possible D match to TRBD2 (5 bases). The observed sequence ends 3 residues before the CDR3 terminus, with the missing tail filled in from the germline J gene. Germline V CDR1 and CDR2: MDHEN, SYDVKM. The CDR3 totals 12 residues.